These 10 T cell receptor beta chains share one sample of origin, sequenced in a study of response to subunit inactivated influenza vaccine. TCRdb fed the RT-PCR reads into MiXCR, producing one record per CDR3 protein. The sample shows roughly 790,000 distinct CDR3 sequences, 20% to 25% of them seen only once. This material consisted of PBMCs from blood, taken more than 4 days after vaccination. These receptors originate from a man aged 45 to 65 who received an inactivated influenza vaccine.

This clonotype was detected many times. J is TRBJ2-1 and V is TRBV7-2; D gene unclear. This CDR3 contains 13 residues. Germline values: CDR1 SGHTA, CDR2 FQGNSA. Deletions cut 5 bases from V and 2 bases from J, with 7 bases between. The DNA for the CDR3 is TGTGCCAGCAGCCCTACGACCTACAATGAGCAGTTCTTC. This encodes CASSPTTYNEQFF.

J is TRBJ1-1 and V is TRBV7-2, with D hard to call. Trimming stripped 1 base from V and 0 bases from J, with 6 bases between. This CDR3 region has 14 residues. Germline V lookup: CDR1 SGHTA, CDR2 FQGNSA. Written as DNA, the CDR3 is TGTGCCAGCAGCTTAGAACGAGTGAACACTGAAGCTTTCTTT. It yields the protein CASSLERVNTEAFF.

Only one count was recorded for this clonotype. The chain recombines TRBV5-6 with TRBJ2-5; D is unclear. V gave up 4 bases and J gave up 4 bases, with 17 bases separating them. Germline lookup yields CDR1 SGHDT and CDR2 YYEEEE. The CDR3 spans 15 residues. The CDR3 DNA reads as TGTGCCAGCAGCAGATACACCCTATTGGGAGAGACCCAGTACTTC. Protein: CASSRYTLLGETQYF.

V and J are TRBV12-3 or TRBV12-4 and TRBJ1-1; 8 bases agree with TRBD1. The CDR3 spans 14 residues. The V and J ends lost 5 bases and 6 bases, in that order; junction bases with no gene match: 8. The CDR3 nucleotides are TGTGCCAGCAGTCCCCCAGGGGGCATCTCTGAAGCTTTCTTT. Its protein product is CASSPPGGISEAFF.

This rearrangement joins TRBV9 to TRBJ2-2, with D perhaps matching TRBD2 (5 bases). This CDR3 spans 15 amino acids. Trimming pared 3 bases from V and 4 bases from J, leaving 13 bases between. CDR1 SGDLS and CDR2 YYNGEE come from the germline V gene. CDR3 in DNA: TGTGCCAGCAGCGCCGACTATTGGAGCACCGGGGAGCTGTTTTTT. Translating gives CASSADYWSTGELFF.

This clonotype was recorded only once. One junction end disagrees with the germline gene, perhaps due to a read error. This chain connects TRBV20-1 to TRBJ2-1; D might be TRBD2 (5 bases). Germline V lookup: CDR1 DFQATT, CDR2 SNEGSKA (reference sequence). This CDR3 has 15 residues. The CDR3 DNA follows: TGCAGTGCTAGACGCCTACTAGGGTCCTACAATAAGCAGTTCTTC. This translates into CSARRLLGSYNKQFF.

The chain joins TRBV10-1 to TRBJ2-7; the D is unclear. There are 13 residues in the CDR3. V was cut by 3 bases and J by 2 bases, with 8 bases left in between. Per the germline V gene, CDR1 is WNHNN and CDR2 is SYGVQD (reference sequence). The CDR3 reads CASSDGNTYEQYF. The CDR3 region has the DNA TGCGCCAGCAGTGATGGGAATACCTACGAGCAGTACTTC.

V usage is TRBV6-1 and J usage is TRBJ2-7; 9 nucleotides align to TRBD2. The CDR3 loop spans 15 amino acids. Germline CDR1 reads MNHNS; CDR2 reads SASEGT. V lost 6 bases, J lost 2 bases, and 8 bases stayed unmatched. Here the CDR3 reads CASRRGAGGPYEQYF. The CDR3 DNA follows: TGTGCCAGCAGACGTGGCGCGGGAGGGCCCTACGAGCAGTACTTC.

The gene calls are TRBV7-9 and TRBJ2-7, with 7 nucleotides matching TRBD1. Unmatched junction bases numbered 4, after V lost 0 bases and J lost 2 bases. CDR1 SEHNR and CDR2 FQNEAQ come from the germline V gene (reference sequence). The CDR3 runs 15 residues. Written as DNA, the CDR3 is TGTGCCAGCAGCTTAGCGCTGGGACAGCCCTACGAGCAGTACTTC. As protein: CASSLALGQPYEQYF.

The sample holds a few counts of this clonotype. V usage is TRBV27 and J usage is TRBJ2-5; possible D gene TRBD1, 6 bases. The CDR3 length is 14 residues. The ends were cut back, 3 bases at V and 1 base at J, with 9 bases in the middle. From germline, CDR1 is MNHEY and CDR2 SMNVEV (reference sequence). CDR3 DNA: TGTGCCAGCAGTTTTACAGGGACCCAAGAGACCCAGTACTTC. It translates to CASSFTGTQETQYF.